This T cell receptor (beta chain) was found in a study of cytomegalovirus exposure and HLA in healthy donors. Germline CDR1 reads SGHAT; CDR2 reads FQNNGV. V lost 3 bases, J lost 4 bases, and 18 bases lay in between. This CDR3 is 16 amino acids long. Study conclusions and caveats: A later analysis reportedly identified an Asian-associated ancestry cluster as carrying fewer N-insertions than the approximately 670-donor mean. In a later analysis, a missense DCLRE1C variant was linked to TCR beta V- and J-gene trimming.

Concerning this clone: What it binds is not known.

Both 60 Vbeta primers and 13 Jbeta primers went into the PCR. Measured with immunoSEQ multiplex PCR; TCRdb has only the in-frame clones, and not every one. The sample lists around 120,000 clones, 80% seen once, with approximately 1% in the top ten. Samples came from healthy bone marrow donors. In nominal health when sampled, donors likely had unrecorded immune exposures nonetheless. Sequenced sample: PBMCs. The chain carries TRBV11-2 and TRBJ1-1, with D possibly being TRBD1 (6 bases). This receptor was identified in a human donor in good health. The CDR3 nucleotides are TGTGCCAGCAGCTTCTGGAAAAAGACAGGTCTCACTGAAGCTTTCTTT. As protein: CASSFWKKTGLTEAFF.